These 20 T cell receptor beta chains were sequenced from one sample in a study of blood T cell repertoires in COVID-19. Assay used: immunoSEQ multiplex PCR; TCRdb lists only in-frame clones, some missing. The table lists fewer than 200,000 clones, 70% to 90% of them singletons. The source material was peripheral blood. The receptors were gathered from a man aged 35 to 55 with acute or convalescent COVID-19.

V gene TRBV7-2 combines with J gene TRBJ2-7; maybe TRBD1 (7 bases). Germline V lookup: CDR1 SGHTA, CDR2 FQGNSA. The CDR3 is 15 amino acids. The germline V and J ends were trimmed by 5 bases and 3 bases, with 17 bases remaining between them. CDR3 coding DNA: TGTGCCAGCAGCCCAGGGGGGACAGCCTTCTACGAGCAGTACTTC. Its translation: CASSPGGTAFYEQYF.

The V gene is TRBV6-5, the J gene TRBJ2-3; 9 bases agree with TRBD1. The germline V gene has CDR1 MNHEY and CDR2 SVGAGI. Trimming took 6 bases from V and 9 from J; bases not matched to a gene: 10. The CDR3 totals 14 residues. CDR3 sequence reads: CASSPGTGLITQYF. CDR3 DNA: TGTGCCAGCAGCCCCGGGACAGGGTTAATCACGCAGTATTTT.

The V and J genes are TRBV9 and TRBJ2-3, with 8 nucleotides matching TRBD2. This CDR3 is 14 amino acids long. Per germline, CDR1 SGDLS and CDR2 YYNGEE. The trim removed 5 bases at V and 2 bases at J, leaving 4 bases unmatched. In DNA form, the CDR3 reads TGTGCCAGCAGTCGCGGGGGGTTCACAGATACGCAGTATTTT. This translates into CASSRGGFTDTQYF.

The chain's CDR3 is CASSKRGGSYNEQFF. The CDR3 nucleotides are TGTGCCAGCAGCAAACGAGGGGGCTCCTACAATGAGCAGTTCTTC. This chain uses TRBV7-6 with TRBJ2-1; maybe TRBD1 (6 bases). The CDR3 contains 15 residues. The V gene lost 5 bases and the J gene lost 0 bases, with 11 bases spanning the gap. Germline V gene data show CDR1 as SGHVS and CDR2 as FNYEAQ.

The chain couples TRBV11-2 to TRBJ1-2; D is undetermined. V shed 0 bases and J shed 2 bases, with 7 bases lying between them. The V gene's germline CDR1 is SGHAT and CDR2 FQNNGV. The CDR3 loop spans 14 amino acids. CDR3 residues: CASSLETGNYGYTF. CDR3 DNA sequence: TGTGCCAGCAGCTTAGAAACGGGAAACTATGGCTACACCTTC.

CDR3 sequence reads: CASSLRWSSDTQYF. The CDR3 bases are TGTGCCAGCAGCTTAAGGTGGTCTAGTGATACGCAGTATTTT. V and J are TRBV7-3 and TRBJ2-3; D gene uncertain. V was cut by 1 base and J by 6 bases, with 11 bases left in between. The CDR3 totals 14 residues. The V gene's germline CDR1 is SGHTA and CDR2 FQGTGA.

The rearrangement uses TRBV6-5 and TRBJ2-7, with 8 bases aligning to TRBD2. The CDR3 spans 14 residues. Germline CDR1 is MNHEY and CDR2 is SVGAGI. Germline trimming cut 6 bases from V and 5 bases from J; bases unmatched to any gene: 9. The CDR3 nucleotides are TGTGCCAGCAGCCGTAGCGGGGACACCCACGAGCAGTACTTC. Its translation: CASSRSGDTHEQYF.

J is TRBJ2-1 and V is TRBV6-2 or TRBV6-3; tentatively, D is TRBD1 (6 bases). The germline V and J ends were trimmed by 6 bases and 0 bases, with 15 bases remaining between them. The CDR3 consists of 16 residues. Germline CDR1 reads MNHEY; CDR2 reads SVGEGT. CDR3 coding DNA: TGTGCCAGCAGCCCCGGGACAAAAAGCTCCTACAATGAGCAGTTCTTC. This gives the protein CASSPGTKSSYNEQFF.

This rearrangement joins TRBV5-4 to TRBJ2-6, with unresolved D. V lost 3 bases and J 0 bases, leaving 16 bases between the germline ends. Germline lookup yields CDR1 SGHNT and CDR2 YYREEE (reference sequence). The CDR3 consists of 18 residues. The CDR3 nucleotides are TGTGCCAGCAGCTCCCAGTTGCCAGGCAGCTCTGGGGCCAACGTCCTGACTTTC. It translates to CASSSQLPGSSGANVLTF.

The chain links TRBV28 to TRBJ1-5; D not certain. This CDR3 spans 12 amino acids. Germline lookup yields CDR1 MDHEN and CDR2 SYDVKM. V was trimmed by 4 bases and J by 9 bases, leaving 10 bases between them. CDR3 in DNA: TGTGCCAGCAGTTCCCGAGGGCGGCCCCAGCATTTT. Translation: CASSSRGRPQHF. The complete variable domain, with remaining parts taken from reference TRBV28 and TRBJ1-5, reads DVKVTQSSRYLVKRTGEKVFLECVQDMDHENMFWYRQDPGLGLRLIYFSYDVKMKEKGDIPEGYSVSREKKERFSLILESASTNQTSMYLCASSSRGRPQHFGDGTRLSIL.

Only a few counts were recorded for this clone. The chain employs TRBV14 and TRBJ2-1; perhaps TRBD2 as D (7 bases). CDR1 and CDR2 from the germline V gene are SGHDN and FVKESK. The V end lost 1 base, the J end lost 8 bases, and 12 bases lay between the germline ends. The length of the CDR3 is 14 residues. The CDR3 is CASSQAGGLDEQFF. The CDR3 nucleotides read TGTGCCAGCAGCCAAGCGGGGGGCCTCGATGAGCAGTTCTTC.

The chain recombines TRBV15 with TRBJ1-1; D gene ambiguous. Trimming removed 1 base at V and 1 base at J, with 4 bases between. Germline assignment: CDR1 LNHNV and CDR2 YYDKDF (reference sequence). This CDR3 contains 13 residues. This chain's CDR3 is CATSRGANTEAFF. Written as DNA, the CDR3 is TGTGCCACCAGCAGAGGGGCGAACACTGAAGCTTTCTTT.

This clone came up a few times. V and J are TRBV3-1 (or the pseudogene TRBV3-2) and TRBJ1-5; D perhaps matches TRBD1 (5 bases). CDR3 size: 13 residues. Trimming pared 6 bases from V and 11 bases from J, leaving 17 bases between. CDR1 LGHDT and CDR2 YNNKEL come from the germline V gene (reference sequence). This chain's CDR3 is CASSRQPQQAQHF. The CDR3 DNA reads as TGTGCCAGCAGTCGACAGCCCCAACAGGCCCAGCATTTT.

This clone has a single count. The chain uses TRBV5-4 and TRBJ2-5, with 10 nucleotides matching TRBD2. The trim removed 0 bases at V and 5 bases at J, leaving 4 bases unmatched. Germline assignment: CDR1 SGHNT and CDR2 YYREEE (reference sequence). This CDR3 is built from 15 residues. CDR3: CASSLEAGGRETQYF. CDR3 nucleotide sequence: TGTGCCAGCAGCTTGGAAGCGGGGGGGCGGGAGACCCAGTACTTC.

This clone is categorized as large. The chain uses TRBV6-1 and TRBJ1-4, with D hard to call. Trimming took 1 base from V and 6 from J, leaving 12 bases between them. CDR1 is MNHNS and CDR2 is SASEGT in the germline V gene. The CDR3 loop spans 15 amino acids. This CDR3 reads CASSEVGEVDEKLFF. In DNA, the CDR3 is TGTGCCAGCAGTGAAGTCGGGGAGGTTGATGAAAAACTGTTTTTT.

V and J are TRBV6-2 or TRBV6-3 and TRBJ2-3, with 7 bases that match TRBD2. V was clipped by 4 bases and J by 1 base; unmatched bases: 11. Germline CDR1 and CDR2: MNHEY and SVGEGT. The CDR3 is made up of 17 amino acids. The CDR3 loop is CASSSPFGGGRTDTQYF. The DNA of the CDR3 is TGTGCCAGCAGTTCCCCTTTTGGCGGGGGACGCACAGATACGCAGTATTTT.

This clone was observed once. V and J are TRBV27 and TRBJ2-6, with a possible D match to TRBD1 (5 bases). The germline CDR1 and CDR2 sequences are MNHEY and SMNVEV (reference sequence). Trimming cost V 4 bases and J 4 bases, with 17 bases left between them. The CDR3 extends over 17 amino acids. DNA for the CDR3: TGTGCCAGCAGTTCACGCTGGGGCCGGCCGGGGGCCAACGTCCTGACTTTC. It specifies CASSSRWGRPGANVLTF.

This chain uses TRBV11-2 with TRBJ2-7; weak D call: TRBD1 (5 bases). Per germline, CDR1 SGHAT and CDR2 FQNNGV. The CDR3 spans 15 residues. Deletions cut 1 base from V and 3 bases from J, with 13 bases between. CDR3 sequence reads: CASSLGTQDYYEQYF. The CDR3 nucleotides are TGTGCCAGCAGCTTAGGGACACAAGATTACTACGAGCAGTACTTC.

V usage is TRBV7-2 and J usage is TRBJ2-2, with D uncertain. Germline V gene sequence: CDR1 SGHTA, CDR2 FQGNSA. The CDR3 runs to 12 residues. Trimming shortened V by 5 bases and J by 2 bases, and 3 bases separated the two germline ends. CDR3 in amino acids: CASSLNTGELFF. The CDR3 nucleotides read TGTGCCAGCAGCCTCAACACCGGGGAGCTGTTTTTT.

The chain employs TRBV10-1 and TRBJ2-2; 13 nucleotides line up with TRBD2. J lost 0 bases, V lost 7 bases, and 2 bases had no gene match. This CDR3 has 16 amino acids. CDR1 is WNHNN and CDR2 is SYGVQD in the germline V gene (reference sequence). This CDR3 reads CASNTSGGANTGELFF. The CDR3 bases are TGCGCCAGCAATACTAGCGGGGGGGCGAACACCGGGGAGCTGTTTTTT.